These 17 T cell receptor beta chains share one sample of origin, sequenced in a study of blood T cell repertoires in COVID-19 (TCRdb year 2020). Library creation used the immunoSEQ multiplex PCR assay. Here the immuneACCESS table is served through TCRdb, limited to in-frame sequences with V and J called. Missing clones are a known gap in these copies; in checked studies unresolved V genes cover under half, and the rest lacks a known reason. The sample profile shows 150,000 or so clones; approximately 87% of them were found once. Of the sample, around 6.5% is held by the ten largest clones. The sample comprised peripheral blood. The receptors here all came from an elderly man with acute or convalescent COVID-19.

The V gene is TRBV7-9, the J gene TRBJ1-1, with D possibly TRBD1 on 5 matching bases. V was pared by 1 base and J by 5 bases, with 14 bases between. CDR1 is SEHNR, CDR2 FQNEAQ, per germline (reference sequence). The CDR3 has 15 residues. The CDR3 nucleotides are TGTGCCAGCAGCTTAGGGGGGGGTCCCGCGACTGAAGCTTTCTTT. This codes for CASSLGGGPATEAFF. Looking up the rest from reference TRBV7-9 and TRBJ1-1 gives the full variable domain: DTGVSQNPRHKITKRGQNVTFRCDPISEHNRLYWYRQTLGQGPEFLTYFQNEAQLEKSRLLSDRFSAERPKGSFSTLEIQRTEQGDSAMYLCASSLGGGPATEAFFGQGTRLTVV.

V gene TRBV11-2 combines with J gene TRBJ1-2; D not certain. V dropped 5 bases and J dropped 3 bases, with 22 bases sitting between them. The CDR3 extends over 17 amino acids. Germline-derived CDR1 and CDR2 are SGHAT and FQNNGV. The CDR3 nucleotides are TGTGCCAGCAGCGCTACTCGGGGAGGGCCCAAATACTATGGCTACACCTTC. Its protein product is CASSATRGGPKYYGYTF.

The chain recombines TRBV3-1 (or the pseudogene TRBV3-2) with TRBJ2-3; 11 nucleotides align to TRBD2. Trimming cost V 2 bases and J 8 bases; bases outside gene matches: 6. The CDR3 has 15 amino acids. CDR1 is LGHDT and CDR2 is YNNKEL in the germline V gene (reference sequence). The CDR3 region is CASSQLAGGGGTQYF. In DNA, the CDR3 is TGTGCCAGCAGCCAACTAGCGGGAGGAGGCGGTACGCAGTATTTT.

The chain has TRBV6-5 and TRBJ2-4; weak D call: TRBD2 (6 bases). This CDR3 contains 15 residues. The V gene's germline CDR1 is MNHEY and CDR2 SVGAGI. Trimming cost V 6 bases and J 0 bases, with 12 bases left between them. The DNA of the CDR3 is TGTGCCAGCAGGGGAGGAGATCTAGCCAAAAACATTCAGTACTTC. Translation gives CASRGGDLAKNIQYF.

This chain uses TRBV14 with TRBJ2-2, with 10 positions matching TRBD1. The V gene's germline CDR1 is SGHDN and CDR2 FVKESK. The CDR3 loop spans 16 amino acids. V lost 3 bases and J lost 3; bases outside the gene matches: 4. CDR3 bases: TGTGCCAGCAGCCAGAAGACAGGGGGCGACACCGGGGAGCTGTTTTTT. Protein: CASSQKTGGDTGELFF.

J is TRBJ2-5 and V is TRBV29-1; D not certain. CDR3 length equals 14 residues. Germline CDR1 reads SQVTM; CDR2 reads ANQGSEA. CDR3 sequence (DNA): TGCAGTATACTAACGGGTTTCGTTCCAGAGACCCAGTACTTC. It encodes CSILTGFVPETQYF. The full variable domain, in which reference TRBV29-1 and TRBJ2-5 provide the parts outside the CDR3, is SAVISQKPSRDICQRGTSLTIQCQVDSQVTMMFWYRQQPGQSLTLIATANQGSEATYESGFVIDKFPISRPNLTFSTLTVSNMSPEDSSIYLCSILTGFVPETQYFGPGTRLLVL.

A note on this clone: A read error may produce the germline difference seen at one junction end. J is TRBJ2-5 and V is TRBV7-7; D unresolved. Germline values: CDR1 SSHAT, CDR2 FNYEAQ (reference sequence). CDR3 size: 15 residues. The CDR3 sequence is CASSLNTQIQETQYF. CDR3 in DNA: TGTGCTAGCAGCTTAAACACCCAGATTCAAGAGACCCAGTACTTC.

The chain is built from TRBV29-1 and TRBJ2-3; TRBD1 matches 8 bases. This CDR3 has 14 amino acids. The V gene end was trimmed by 4 bases and the J gene end by 6 bases; junction bases not matched to a gene: 9. Germline lookup yields CDR1 SQVTM and CDR2 ANQGSEA. CDR3 region: CSVGGRGRLDTQYF. The CDR3 DNA reads as TGCAGCGTTGGCGGCAGGGGGCGATTGGATACGCAGTATTTT.

V gene TRBV2 combines with J gene TRBJ2-3; 9 nucleotides line up with TRBD1. Losses at the gene ends were 8 bases for V and 6 bases for J; bases not matched to a gene: 12. The CDR3 is 15 amino acids. The germline V gene has CDR1 SNHLY and CDR2 FYNNEI. As DNA, the CDR3 is TGTGCCAGCGGCCGGGACAGGGTAGTCGGCGATACGCAGTATTTT. It codes for CASGRDRVVGDTQYF. The full variable domain, rest sourced from reference TRBV2 and TRBJ2-3, is EPEVTQTPSHQVTQMGQEVILRCVPISNHLYFYWYRQILGQKVEFLVSFYNNEISEKSEIFDDQFSVERPDGSNFTLKIRSTKLEDSAMYFCASGRDRVVGDTQYFGPGTRLTVL.

J is TRBJ1-6 and V is TRBV4-1, with D perhaps TRBD1 (6 bases). Germline CDR1 is MGHRA and CDR2 is YSYEKL. The CDR3 contains 18 residues. With 0 bases removed from V and 1 base from J, the gap between germline ends came to 13 bases. CDR3 sequence: CASSQEIQGWSYNSPLHF. The CDR3 DNA is TGCGCCAGCAGCCAAGAGATACAGGGTTGGTCCTATAATTCACCCCTCCACTTT.

This rearrangement joins TRBV2 to TRBJ2-5, with TRBD1 matching over 7 bases. J lost 2 bases, V lost 7 bases, and 7 bases had no gene match. The germline CDR1 and CDR2 sequences are SNHLY and FYNNEI. The CDR3 covers 14 residues. CDR3 DNA: TGTGCCAGCACGGGACAGTGGGAACAAGAGACCCAGTACTTC. This encodes CASTGQWEQETQYF.

This clone showed up just once. The J gene is TRBJ1-3, the V gene TRBV18; weak D call: TRBD1 (5 bases). CDR1 and CDR2 from the germline V gene are KGHSH and LQKENI. V gave up 3 bases and J gave up 7 bases, with 13 bases separating them. The CDR3 has 14 amino acids. CDR3 coding DNA: TGTGCCAGCTCACCGGCTTCTGGGGGGAACACCATATATTTT. It yields the protein CASSPASGGNTIYF.

The chain joins TRBV6-5 to TRBJ1-2; 7 positions agree with TRBD1. The CDR3 length is 15 residues. With V trimmed by 8 bases and J by 3 bases, 12 bases remained unmatched. The germline gives CDR1 MNHEY, CDR2 SVGAGI. The CDR3 DNA follows: TGTGCCAGCGAATTGCCCCGGGGACAGCACTATGGCTACACCTTC. Its translation is CASELPRGQHYGYTF.

J is TRBJ2-1 and V is TRBV27, with 12 bases identical to TRBD2. The CDR3 is made up of 15 amino acids. The trim removed 8 bases at V and 4 bases at J, leaving 6 bases unmatched. CDR1 and CDR2 (germline): MNHEY, SMNVEV (reference sequence). Written as DNA, the CDR3 is TGTGCCAGCGAAGCTAGCGGGAGGGCGTACAATGAGCAGTTCTTC. This encodes CASEASGRAYNEQFF.

V usage is TRBV3-1 (or the pseudogene TRBV3-2) and J usage is TRBJ2-2; 15 bases match TRBD2. The ends lost 5 bases at V and 6 bases at J; junction bases unmatched: 1. The CDR3 contains 15 residues. Germline CDR1 reads LGHDT; CDR2 reads YNNKEL (reference sequence). The CDR3: CASSWTSGGAGELFF. DNA of the CDR3: TGTGCCAGCAGCTGGACTAGCGGGGGGGCCGGGGAGCTGTTTTTT.

This chain joins TRBV3-1 (or the pseudogene TRBV3-2) and TRBJ1-2, with D possibly matching TRBD1 (5 bases). CDR1 is LGHDT and CDR2 is YNNKEL in the germline V gene (reference sequence). The ends were cut back, 3 bases at V and 7 bases at J, with 15 bases in the middle. The CDR3 covers 14 residues. In DNA, the CDR3 is TGTGCCAGCAGCCAGGACCCAGGGTTTGCTGGCTACACCTTC. It specifies CASSQDPGFAGYTF.

The chain uses TRBV7-2 and TRBJ2-1; tentatively, D is TRBD1 (6 bases). This CDR3 has 15 amino acids. Germline CDR1 is SGHTA and CDR2 is FQGNSA. Between the trimmed V and J ends, which lost 1 base and 2 bases, there was a span of 9 bases. DNA for the CDR3: TGTGCCAGCAGCTTAGAAGGGGGACCCTACAATGAGCAGTTCTTC. Translation: CASSLEGGPYNEQFF.